The 3 T cell receptor beta chains reported below all come from one sample, sequenced in a study of T-cell memory formation after mild COVID-19. Using its own MiXCR run on the 5' RACE reads, TCRdb lists one record per CDR3 protein. This sample has fewer than 400,000 distinct CDR3 sequences, with over 10% found just once. Sequenced input: PBMCs or a T cell subset sorted from them (not recorded which). The receptors stem from a young man who had mild COVID-19 (a few samples of this study predate the infection). Cell type and time point are not known.

This clonotype was observed at least ten times. One end of the junction is discordant with germline, which a read error may explain. The CDR3 DNA sequence: TGCAGCGCTGAACAAGAGACCCAGTACTTC. It codes for CSAEQETQYF. J is TRBJ2-5 and V is TRBV29-1; D is ambiguous. The germline gives CDR1 SQVTM, CDR2 ANQGSEA. The CDR3 consists of 10 residues.

On this clonotype itself: Germline and junction disagree at one end, which may indicate a read error. The chain recombines TRBV7-2 with TRBJ2-7; perhaps TRBD2 as D (5 bases). Germline V lookup: CDR1 SGHTA, CDR2 FQGNSA. This CDR3 has 12 amino acids. The CDR3 reads CSSSSSGNEQYF. CDR3 bases: TGTTCCAGCAGCTCCTCGGGGAACGAGCAGTACTTC.

The chain couples TRBV18 to TRBJ2-1; D not certain. The V end was cut by 5 bases, the J end by 2 bases, with 7 bases between. The germline gives CDR1 KGHSH, CDR2 LQKENI. The length of the CDR3 is 13 residues. The CDR3 loop reads CASSSLAYNEQFF. Here the CDR3 DNA reads TGTGCCAGCTCAAGTCTGGCCTACAATGAGCAGTTCTTC.